What follows is one T cell receptor beta chain and its context. Naive CD8 populations comprised CD45RO-negative cells positively selected for CCR7, excluding terminally differentiated effector memory CD45RA+ cells. The ends lost 4 bases at V and 4 bases at J; junction bases unmatched: 3. This CDR3 contains 14 residues. Germline loops: CDR1 SGDLS, CDR2 YYNGEE. These data belong to a study of shared clonotypes between healthy human individuals. Here immunoSEQ multiplex PCR was the method, and the copy in TCRdb shows in-frame clones only, minus some. The table shows around 2.1 million clones, with about 92% occurring only once.

The chain links TRBV9 to TRBJ2-2; the match to TRBD1 covers 8 bases. The TCR originated in a man between 18 and 35 years old in good health. Some clones in this sample may be carry-over from other donors' samples. The specimen sequenced was naive CD8+ T cells from PBMCs. This chain's CDR3 is CASSNRGATGELFF. In DNA, the CDR3 is TGTGCCAGCAGCAACAGGGGGGCCACCGGGGAGCTGTTTTTT.